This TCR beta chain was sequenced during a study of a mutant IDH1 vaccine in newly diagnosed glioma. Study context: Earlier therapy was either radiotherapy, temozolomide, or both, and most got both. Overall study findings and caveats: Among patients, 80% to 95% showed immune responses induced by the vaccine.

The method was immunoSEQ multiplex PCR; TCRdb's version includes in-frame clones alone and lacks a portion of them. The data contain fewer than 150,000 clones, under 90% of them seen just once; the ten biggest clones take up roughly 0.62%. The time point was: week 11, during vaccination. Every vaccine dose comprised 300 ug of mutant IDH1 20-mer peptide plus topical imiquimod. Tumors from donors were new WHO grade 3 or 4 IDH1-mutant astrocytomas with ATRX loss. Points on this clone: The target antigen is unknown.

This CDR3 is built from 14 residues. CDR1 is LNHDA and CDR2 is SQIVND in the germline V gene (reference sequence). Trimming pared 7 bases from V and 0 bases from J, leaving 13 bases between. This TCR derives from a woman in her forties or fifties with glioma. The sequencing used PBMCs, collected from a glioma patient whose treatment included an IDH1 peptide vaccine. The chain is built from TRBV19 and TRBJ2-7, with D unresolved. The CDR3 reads CASTRSKVSYEQYF. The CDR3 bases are TGTGCCAGTACTAGATCGAAGGTCTCCTACGAGCAGTACTTC.